This TCR beta chain comes out of a study of early T cells in non-severe SARS-CoV-2 infection. At the level of the study: Sequencing of unsorted whole blood was done on bulk RNA, leaving chains unpaired. General study points: Matching results from VDJdb favored anti-spike CD8 responses, leaving private and CD4 specificities undetected.

The CDR3 runs to 15 residues. Germline CDR1 SSHAT, CDR2 FNYEAQ (reference sequence). Researchers attached unique molecular identifiers to individual cDNA molecules. TCRdb re-analysed the 5' RACE reads in MiXCR, keeping a single row per CDR3 protein. The profile shows some 63,000 distinct CDR3 sequences, approximately 12% of them singletons. Of note for this clonotype: As yet, its antigen is unknown. Relative to the germline gene, one junction end is altered; a read error may explain this.

The sequencing sample was made of whole blood. This TCR derives from an adult who was a healthcare worker with PCR-confirmed SARS-CoV-2 infection or an uninfected control (not recorded which). The chain uses TRBV7-7 and TRBJ2-1; 11 bases agree with TRBD2. The CDR3: CASSYSGGAYNEQFF. The CDR3 DNA reads TGTGCTAGCAGCTATAGCGGGGGGGCCTACAATGAGCAGTTCTTC. Looking up the rest from reference TRBV7-7 and TRBJ2-1 gives the full variable domain: GAGVSQSPRYKVTKRGQDVTLRCDPISSHATLYWYQQALGQGPEFLTYFNYEAQPDKSGLPSDRFSAERPEGSISTLTIQRTEQRDSAMYRCASSYSGGAYNEQFFGPGTRLTVL.